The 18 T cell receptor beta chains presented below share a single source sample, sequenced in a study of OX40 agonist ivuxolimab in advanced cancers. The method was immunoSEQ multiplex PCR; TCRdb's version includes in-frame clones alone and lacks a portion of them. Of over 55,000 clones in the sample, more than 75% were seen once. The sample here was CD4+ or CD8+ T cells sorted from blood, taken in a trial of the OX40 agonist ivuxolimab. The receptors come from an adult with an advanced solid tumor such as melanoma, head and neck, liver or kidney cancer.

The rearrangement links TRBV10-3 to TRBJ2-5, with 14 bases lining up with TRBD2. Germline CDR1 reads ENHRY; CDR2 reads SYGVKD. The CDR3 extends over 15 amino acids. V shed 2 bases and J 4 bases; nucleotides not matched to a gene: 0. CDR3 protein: CAISEGTSGRETQYF. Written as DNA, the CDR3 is TGTGCCATCAGTGAGGGGACTAGCGGGAGAGAGACCCAGTACTTC.

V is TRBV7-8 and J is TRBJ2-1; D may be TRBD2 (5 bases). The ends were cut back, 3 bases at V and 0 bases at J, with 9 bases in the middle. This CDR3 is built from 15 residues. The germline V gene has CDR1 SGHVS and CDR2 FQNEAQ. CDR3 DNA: TGTGCCAGCAGCTTGATCCGGGGCTCCTACAATGAGCAGTTCTTC. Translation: CASSLIRGSYNEQFF.

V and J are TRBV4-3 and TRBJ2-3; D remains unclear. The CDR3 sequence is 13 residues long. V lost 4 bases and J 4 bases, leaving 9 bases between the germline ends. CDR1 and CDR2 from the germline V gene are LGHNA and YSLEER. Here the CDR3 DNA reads TGCGCCAGCAGCCCCGGAAGAGCAGATACGCAGTATTTT. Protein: CASSPGRADTQYF.

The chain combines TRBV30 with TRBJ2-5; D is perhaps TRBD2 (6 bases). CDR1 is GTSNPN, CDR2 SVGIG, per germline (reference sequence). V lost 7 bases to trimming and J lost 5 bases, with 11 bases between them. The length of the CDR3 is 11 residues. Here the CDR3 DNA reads TGTGCCTCAAATCGGGGGGAGACCCAGTACTTC. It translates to CASNRGETQYF.

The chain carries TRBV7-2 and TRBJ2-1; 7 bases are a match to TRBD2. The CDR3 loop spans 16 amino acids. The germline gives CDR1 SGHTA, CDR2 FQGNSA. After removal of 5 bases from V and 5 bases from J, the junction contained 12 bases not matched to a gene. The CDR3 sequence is CASSQYSGISNNEQFF. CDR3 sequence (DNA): TGTGCCAGCAGCCAATACAGCGGGATCAGCAACAATGAGCAGTTCTTC.

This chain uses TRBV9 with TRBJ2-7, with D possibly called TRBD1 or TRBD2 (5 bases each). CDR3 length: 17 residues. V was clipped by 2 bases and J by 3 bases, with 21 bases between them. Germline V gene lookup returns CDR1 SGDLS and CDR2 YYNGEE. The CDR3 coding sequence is TGTGCCAGCAGCGTGAGCTCAGGGTTTGGGACGGACTACGAGCAGTACTTC. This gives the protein CASSVSSGFGTDYEQYF.

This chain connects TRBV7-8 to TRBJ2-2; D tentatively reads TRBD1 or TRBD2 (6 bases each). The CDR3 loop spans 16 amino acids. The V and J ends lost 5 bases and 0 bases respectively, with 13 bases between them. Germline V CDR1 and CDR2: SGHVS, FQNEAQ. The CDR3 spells CASSPRRGANTGELFF. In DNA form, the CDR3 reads TGTGCCAGCAGCCCCCGAAGGGGGGCGAACACCGGGGAGCTGTTTTTT.

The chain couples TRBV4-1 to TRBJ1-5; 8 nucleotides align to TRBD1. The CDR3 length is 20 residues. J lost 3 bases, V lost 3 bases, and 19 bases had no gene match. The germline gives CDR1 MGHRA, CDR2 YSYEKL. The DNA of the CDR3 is TGCGCCAGCAGCCACAAGATTCGGAAGGACAGGGATCGGGTCAATCAGCCCCAGCATTTT. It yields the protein CASSHKIRKDRDRVNQPQHF.

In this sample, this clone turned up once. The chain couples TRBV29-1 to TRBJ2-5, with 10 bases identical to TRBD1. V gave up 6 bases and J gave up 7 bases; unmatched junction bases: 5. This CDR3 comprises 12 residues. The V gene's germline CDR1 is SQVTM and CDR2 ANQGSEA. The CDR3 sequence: CSVGTGVGTQYF. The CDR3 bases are TGCAGCGTCGGGACAGGGGTTGGGACCCAGTACTTC.

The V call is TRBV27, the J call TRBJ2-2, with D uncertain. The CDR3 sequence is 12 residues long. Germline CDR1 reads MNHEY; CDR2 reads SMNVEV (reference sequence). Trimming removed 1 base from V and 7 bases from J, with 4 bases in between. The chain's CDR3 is CASSLWHGELFF. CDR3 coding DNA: TGTGCCAGCAGTTTATGGCACGGGGAGCTGTTTTTT.

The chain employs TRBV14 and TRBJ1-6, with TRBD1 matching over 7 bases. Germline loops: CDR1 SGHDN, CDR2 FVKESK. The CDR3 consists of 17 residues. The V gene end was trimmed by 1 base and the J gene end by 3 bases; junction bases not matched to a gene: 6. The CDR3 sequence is CASSQGGGGNYNSPLHF. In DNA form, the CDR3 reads TGTGCCAGCAGCCAAGGAGGAGGGGGCAACTATAATTCACCCCTCCACTTT.

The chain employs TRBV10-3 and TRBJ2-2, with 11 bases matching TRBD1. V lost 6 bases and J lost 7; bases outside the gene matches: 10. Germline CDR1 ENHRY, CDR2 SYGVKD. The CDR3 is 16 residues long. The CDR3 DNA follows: TGTGCCATCAGGGGGGACAGGGGGACGCGAAGCGGGGAGCTGTTTTTT. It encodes CAIRGDRGTRSGELFF.

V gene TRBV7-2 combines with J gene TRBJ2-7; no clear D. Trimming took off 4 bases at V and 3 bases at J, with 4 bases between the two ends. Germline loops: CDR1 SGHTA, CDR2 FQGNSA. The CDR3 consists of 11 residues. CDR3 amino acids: CASSSNYEQYF. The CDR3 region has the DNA TGTGCCAGCAGCTCTAACTACGAGCAGTACTTC.

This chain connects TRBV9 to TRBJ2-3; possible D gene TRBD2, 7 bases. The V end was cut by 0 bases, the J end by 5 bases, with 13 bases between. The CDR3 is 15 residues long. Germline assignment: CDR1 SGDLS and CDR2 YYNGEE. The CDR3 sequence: CASSVVGGAGDTQYF. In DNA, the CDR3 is TGTGCCAGCAGCGTAGTAGGGGGGGCCGGAGATACGCAGTATTTT.

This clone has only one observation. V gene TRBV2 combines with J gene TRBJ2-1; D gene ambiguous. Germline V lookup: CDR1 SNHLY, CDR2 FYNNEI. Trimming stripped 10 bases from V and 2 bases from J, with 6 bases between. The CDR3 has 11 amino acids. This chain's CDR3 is CATSTYNEQFF. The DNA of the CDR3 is TGTGCCACTTCCACCTACAATGAGCAGTTCTTC.

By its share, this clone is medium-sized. The CDR3 reads CATRQDLNTEAFF. For the CDR3, the DNA is TGTGCCACTCGACAGGACCTGAACACTGAAGCTTTCTTT. The chain is built from TRBV10-3 and TRBJ1-1; TRBD1 is a possible D gene (6 bases). This CDR3 has 13 residues. Germline V gene data show CDR1 as ENHRY and CDR2 as SYGVKD. The V end lost 10 bases, the J end lost 0 bases, and 12 bases lay between the germline ends.

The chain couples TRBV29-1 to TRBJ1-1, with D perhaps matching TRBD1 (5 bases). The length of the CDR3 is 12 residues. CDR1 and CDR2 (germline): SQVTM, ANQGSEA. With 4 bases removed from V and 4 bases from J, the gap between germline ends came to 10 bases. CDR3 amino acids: CSVASRGTEAFF. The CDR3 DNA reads TGCAGCGTTGCTTCAAGGGGCACTGAAGCTTTCTTT. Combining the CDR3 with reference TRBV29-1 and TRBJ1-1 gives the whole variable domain SAVISQKPSRDICQRGTSLTIQCQVDSQVTMMFWYRQQPGQSLTLIATANQGSEATYESGFVIDKFPISRPNLTFSTLTVSNMSPEDSSIYLCSVASRGTEAFFGQGTRLTVV.

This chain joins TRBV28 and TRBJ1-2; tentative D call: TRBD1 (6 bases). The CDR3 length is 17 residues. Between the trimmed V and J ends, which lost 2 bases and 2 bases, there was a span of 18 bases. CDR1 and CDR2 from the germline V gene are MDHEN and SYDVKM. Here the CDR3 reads CASSLAQGGVKNYGYTF. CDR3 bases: TGTGCCAGCAGTTTAGCACAGGGAGGGGTAAAGAACTATGGCTACACCTTC.